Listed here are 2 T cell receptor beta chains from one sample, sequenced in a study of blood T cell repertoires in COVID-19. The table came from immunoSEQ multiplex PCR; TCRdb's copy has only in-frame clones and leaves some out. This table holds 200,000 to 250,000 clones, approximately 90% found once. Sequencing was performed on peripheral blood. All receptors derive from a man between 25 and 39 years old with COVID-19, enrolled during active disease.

CDR3 nucleotides: TGTGCCAGCAGTTATCGGACAGGGTTCTCCACTGAAGCTTTCTTT. Translated: CASSYRTGFSTEAFF. V and J are TRBV6-5 and TRBJ1-1, with TRBD1 matching 8 bases. The CDR3 is 15 amino acids. V lost 3 bases, J lost 4 bases, and 7 bases stayed unmatched. Germline values: CDR1 MNHEY, CDR2 SVGAGI.

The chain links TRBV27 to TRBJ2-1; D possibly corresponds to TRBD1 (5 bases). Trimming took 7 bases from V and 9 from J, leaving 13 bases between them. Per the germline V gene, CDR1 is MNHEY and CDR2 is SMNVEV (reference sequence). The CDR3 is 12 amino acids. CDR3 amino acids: CASKVQGSEQFF. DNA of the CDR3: TGTGCCAGCAAGGTTCAGGGAAGTGAGCAGTTCTTC.